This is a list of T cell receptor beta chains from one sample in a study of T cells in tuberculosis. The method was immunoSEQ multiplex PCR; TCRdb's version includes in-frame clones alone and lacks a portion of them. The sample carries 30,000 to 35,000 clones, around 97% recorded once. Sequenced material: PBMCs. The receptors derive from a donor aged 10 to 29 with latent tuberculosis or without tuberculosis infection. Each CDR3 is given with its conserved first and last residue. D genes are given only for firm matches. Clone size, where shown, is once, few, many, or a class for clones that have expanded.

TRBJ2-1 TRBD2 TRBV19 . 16 TGTGCCAGTAGTATAGCCAGCGGGAGCTCCTACAATGAGCAGTTCTTC CASSIASGSSYNEQFF
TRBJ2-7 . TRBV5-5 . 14 TGTGCCAGCACCAGCGAGGGCCTCTCGAACGAGCAGTACTTC CASTSEGLSNEQYF
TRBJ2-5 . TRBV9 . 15 TGTGCCAGCAGCGTAGTAGGGGGGGCCCAAGAGACCCAGTACTTC CASSVVGGAQETQYF
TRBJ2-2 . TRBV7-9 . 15 TGTGCCAGCAGCTTACTAACAGGTCCCTCCGGGGAGCTGTTTTTT CASSLLTGPSGELFF
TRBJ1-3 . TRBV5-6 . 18 TGTGCCAGCAGCACTTTCAACCATGCGGGTCGCTCTGGAAACACCATATATTTT CASSTFNHAGRSGNTIYF
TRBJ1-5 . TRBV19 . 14 TGTGCCAGTAGTATCAGGTATAGCAATCAGCCCCAGCATTTT CASSIRYSNQPQHF
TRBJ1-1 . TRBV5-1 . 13 TGCGCCAGCAGTCTAGATACGAACACTGAAGCTTTCTTT CASSLDTNTEAFF
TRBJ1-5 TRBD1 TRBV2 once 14 TGTGCCAGCAGTGGGACAGGGGGCTTTCAGCCCCAGCATTTT CASSGTGGFQPQHF
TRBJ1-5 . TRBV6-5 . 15 TGTGCCAGCAAATTATACGGTTATAGCAATCAGCCCCAGCATTTT CASKLYGYSNQPQHF
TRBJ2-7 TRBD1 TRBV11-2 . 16 TGTGCCAGCAGCTTAGTAAAACGGACAGGAGTCTACGAGCAGTACTTC CASSLVKRTGVYEQYF
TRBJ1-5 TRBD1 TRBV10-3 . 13 TGTGCCACCCGGACAGGGAGCGATCAGCCCCAGCATTTT CATRTGSDQPQHF
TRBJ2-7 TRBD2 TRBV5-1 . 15 TGCGCCAGCAGCTCCGGACTAGCGGGTTCCTACGAGCAGTACTTC CASSSGLAGSYEQYF
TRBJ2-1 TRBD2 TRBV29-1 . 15 TGCAGCGTTAAGCGGACTAGCGTACCCTGGGATGAGCAGTTCTTC CSVKRTSVPWDEQFF
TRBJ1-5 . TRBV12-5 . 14 TGTGCTAGTGACCATCAGGGACTCGGTCAGCCCCAGCATTTT CASDHQGLGQPQHF
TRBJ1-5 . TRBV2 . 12 TGTGCCAGCAGATATAGCAATCAGCCCCAGCATTTT CASRYSNQPQHF
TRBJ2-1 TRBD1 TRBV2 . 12 TGTGCCAGCAGGGGAAGGACAGGGGGCGATCTCTTC CASRGRTGGDLF
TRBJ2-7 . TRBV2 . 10 TGTGCCAGCGGGCAGTACGAGCAGTACTTC CASGQYEQYF
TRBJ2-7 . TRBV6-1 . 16 TGTGCCAGCAGTGAAAACAGAATTAGAAGCTCCTACGAGCAGTACTTC CASSENRIRSSYEQYF
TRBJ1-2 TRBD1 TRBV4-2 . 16 TGTGCCAGCAGCCAGGGACAGGGGTCAACTAACTATGGCTACACCTTC CASSQGQGSTNYGYTF
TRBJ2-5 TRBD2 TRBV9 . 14 TGTGCCAGCAGCGGCGGGGGGGGTGGAGAGACCCAGTACTTC CASSGGGGGETQYF
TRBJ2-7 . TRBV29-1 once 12 TGCAGCGTTGTTCTATTTGGCTACGAGCAGTACTTC CSVVLFGYEQYF
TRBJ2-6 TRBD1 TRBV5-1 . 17 TGCGCCAGCAGCTTGGATTACAGGGGGCCTGGGGCCAACGTCCTGACTTTC CASSLDYRGPGANVLTF
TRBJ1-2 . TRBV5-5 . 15 TGTGCCAGCAGCTTCGGGCAGGGCAATTACTATGGCTACACCTTC CASSFGQGNYYGYTF
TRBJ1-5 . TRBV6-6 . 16 TGTGCCAGCAGCGGATCACGCAGGGGCGGGAGTCAGCCCCAGCATTTT CASSGSRRGGSQPQHF
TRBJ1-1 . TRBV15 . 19 TGTGCCACCAGCAGCCCGATTTTAGGAGTCCTGGACGGGGTCAATGAAGCTTTCTTT CATSSPILGVLDGVNEAFF
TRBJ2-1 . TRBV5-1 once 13 TGCGCCAGCAGCTTGGGACAGTACAATGAGCAGTTCTTC CASSLGQYNEQFF
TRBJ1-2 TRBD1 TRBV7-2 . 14 TGTGCCAGCAGCAGGTCGGGACAGGGGTATGGCTACACCTTC CASSRSGQGYGYTF
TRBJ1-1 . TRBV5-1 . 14 TGCGCCAGCAGCCCGGAGGCATTGAACACTGAAGCTTTCTTT CASSPEALNTEAFF
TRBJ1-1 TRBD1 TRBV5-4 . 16 TGTGCCAGCAGGGGGGACAGGGAGCATTGGAACACTGAAGCTTTCTTT CASRGDREHWNTEAFF
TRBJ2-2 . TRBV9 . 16 TGTGCCAGCAGCCGTAGGGGGCGGGAACCCACCGGGGAGCTGTTTTTT CASSRRGREPTGELFF
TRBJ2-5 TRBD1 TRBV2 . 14 TGTGCCAGCGGGTCGAGCGGACAGGTGGAGACCCAGTACTTC CASGSSGQVETQYF
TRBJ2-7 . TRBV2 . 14 TGTGCCAGCAGGTCCGGATACAGCTCCTACGAGCAGTACTTC CASRSGYSSYEQYF
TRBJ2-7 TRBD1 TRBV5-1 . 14 TGCGCCAGCAGCAGGGACAGGGGAACCTACGAGCAGTACTTC CASSRDRGTYEQYF
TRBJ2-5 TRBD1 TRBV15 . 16 TGTGCCACCAGCAGCGGGGCAGGGGGCATCCTAGAGACCCAGTACTTC CATSSGAGGILETQYF
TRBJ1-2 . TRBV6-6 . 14 TGTGCCAGCAGTTACATGGAGACTAACTATGGCTACACCTTC CASSYMETNYGYTF
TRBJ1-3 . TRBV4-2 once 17 TGTGCCAGCAGCCAAGTGCCCGTTAGACAGTCTGGAAACACCATATATTTT CASSQVPVRQSGNTIYF
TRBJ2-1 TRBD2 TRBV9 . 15 TGTGCCAGCAGTAAAATAGCGGGAGCGGGCAATGAGCAGTTCTTC CASSKIAGAGNEQFF
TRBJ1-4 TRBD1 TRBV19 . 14 TGTGCCAGTAAACCGGGACAGAAGAATGAAAAACTGTTTTTT CASKPGQKNEKLFF
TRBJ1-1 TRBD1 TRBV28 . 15 TGTGCCAGCAGTCTGTGGACAGGGAGGGACACTGAAGCTTTCTTT CASSLWTGRDTEAFF
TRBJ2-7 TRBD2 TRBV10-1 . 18 TGCGCCAGCGGCAGGACGGGACTAGCGGGAGCAGACTCCTACGAGCAGTACTTC CASGRTGLAGADSYEQYF
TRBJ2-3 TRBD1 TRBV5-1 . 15 TGCGCCAGCAGCCTCGGACAGGGGCTCACAGATACGCAGTATTTT CASSLGQGLTDTQYF
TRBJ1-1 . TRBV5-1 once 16 TGCGCCAGCAGCTTGGGAAGGCGGCAGATGAACACTGAAGCTTTCTTT CASSLGRRQMNTEAFF
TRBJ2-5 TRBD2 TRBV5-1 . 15 TGCGCCAGCAGCGGGGGACTAGCGGGATGGGAGACCCAGTACTTC CASSGGLAGWETQYF
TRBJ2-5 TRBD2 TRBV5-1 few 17 TGCGCCAGCAGCTTGGTAGGGTCTAGCGGGGGACAAGAGACCCAGTACTTC CASSLVGSSGGQETQYF
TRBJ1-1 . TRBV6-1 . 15 TGTGCCAGCAGTGAAGCTATCGAGGGAAGCACTGAAGCTTTCTTT CASSEAIEGSTEAFF
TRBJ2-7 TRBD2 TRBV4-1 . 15 TGCGCCAGCAGCCAAACCGGGACTACCTCCTACGAGCAGTACTTC CASSQTGTTSYEQYF
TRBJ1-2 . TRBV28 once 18 TGTGCCAGCAGTTTACTAATTATCGAAGATACGGGGGGCTATGGCTACACCTTC CASSLLIIEDTGGYGYTF